This TCR beta chain was sequenced for a study of Ad26.COV2.S vaccination and SARS-CoV-2 variants. Study context: Administration of Ad26.COV2.S was intramuscular, either once or twice 56 days apart.

Sample treatment: around 19 received Ad26.COV2.S at low or high dose, single or two shots; 5 received placebo; per-sample allocation not given. Collection of the samples took place on day 63 after the first injection of vaccine or placebo. Vaccination used an Ad26 vector expressing Wuhan-strain SARS-CoV-2 spike. Trimming cost V 4 bases and J 1 base, with 8 bases left between them. The CDR3 covers 13 residues. Germline lookup yields CDR1 SGHDT and CDR2 YYEEEE. On this clone itself: What it binds is not known.

The repertoire was sequenced with immunoSEQ multiplex PCR; TCRdb's copy has only in-frame clones and lacks some. The top ten clones hold about 5% of a sample with about 350,000 clones, around nine tenths of them seen once. The study, taken as a whole, reports: Total T cell responses, in the TCR breadth and depth analyses, may have been underestimated. Spike-specific CD8+ and CD4+ T cell responses reportedly showed substantial breadth after vaccination.

This receptor was taken from a person aged 18-60 years who received the Ad26.COV2.S COVID-19 vaccine or a placebo. The chain has TRBV5-6 and TRBJ1-2; TRBD1 might be the D (5 bases). This sample comprised peripheral blood, obtained in a trial of Ad26.COV2.S vaccine versus placebo. CDR3 nucleotide sequence: TGTGCCAGCAGCGGGGGGAATAACTATGGCTACACCTTC. Its translation is CASSGGNNYGYTF.